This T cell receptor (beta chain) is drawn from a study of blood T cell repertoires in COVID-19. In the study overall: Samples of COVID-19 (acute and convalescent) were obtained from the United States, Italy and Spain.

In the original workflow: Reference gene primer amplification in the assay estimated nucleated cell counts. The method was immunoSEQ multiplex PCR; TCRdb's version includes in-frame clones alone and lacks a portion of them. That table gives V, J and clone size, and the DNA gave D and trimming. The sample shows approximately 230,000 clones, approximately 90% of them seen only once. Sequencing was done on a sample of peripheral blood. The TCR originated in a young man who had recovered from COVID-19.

CDR3 DNA sequence: TGTGCCAGTAGTATTCCCAGCGGGGTATCACAAGAGACCCAGTACTTC. This codes for CASSIPSGVSQETQYF. The chain couples TRBV19 to TRBJ2-5, with TRBD2 matching over 7 bases. V shed 3 bases and J 2 bases; nucleotides not matched to a gene: 9. This CDR3 spans 16 amino acids. Germline V gene sequence: CDR1 LNHDA, CDR2 SQIVND (reference sequence).